Each of the 32 T cell receptor beta chains below was sequenced from the same sample in a study of CD8+CD57+ T cells in acquired aplastic anemia. Patients chosen for sequencing had CD8+CD57+ cells that had expanded, as shown by flow cytometry. Profiles of TCR beta VDJ and CDR3 were generated from a genomic DNA template. In TCRdb, the reads were re-called with MiXCR into one record per CDR3 protein. The profile shows about 120,000 distinct CDR3 sequences, about 60% of them singletons. Sequences were obtained from sorted CD4+, CD8+, or CD8+CD57+ T cells (not recorded which) from PBMCs. Source of these receptors: a human donor with aplastic anemia.

This clonotype was picked up a small number of times. V and J are TRBV6-5 and TRBJ2-5; D not certain. Deletions cut 0 bases from V and 2 bases from J, with 7 bases between. Looked up from germline, CDR1 is MNHEY and CDR2 is SVGAGI. The CDR3 loop spans 14 amino acids. CDR3 DNA: TGTGCCAGCAGTTACTCGAATTCTCAAGAGACCCAGTACTTC. This sequence encodes CASSYSNSQETQYF.

V usage is TRBV5-6 and J usage is TRBJ2-5; maybe TRBD1 (6 bases). The germline V gene has CDR1 SGHDT and CDR2 YYEEEE. Deletions cut 6 bases from V and 4 bases from J, with 13 bases between. The CDR3 covers 13 residues. The DNA of the CDR3 is TGTGCCAGCACCCTACCAGGGGCAGAGACCCAGTACTTC. Translating gives CASTLPGAETQYF. The entire variable domain, with the rest obtained from reference TRBV5-6 and TRBJ2-5, is as follows: DAGVTQSPTHLIKTRGQQVTLRCSPKSGHDTVSWYQQALGQGPQFIFQYYEEEERQRGNFPDRFSGHQFPNYSSELNVNALLLGDSALYLCASTLPGAETQYFGPGTRLLVL.

The chain carries TRBV11-2 and TRBJ2-1, with a possible D match to TRBD2 (5 bases). The V gene's germline CDR1 is SGHAT and CDR2 FQNNGV. The CDR3 runs to 16 residues. Trimming pared 1 base from V and 7 bases from J, leaving 17 bases between. CDR3 DNA sequence: TGTGCCAGCAGCTTAGTATTGACGACCCGAGGGAATGAGCAGTTCTTC. Residues: CASSLVLTTRGNEQFF. Combining the CDR3 with reference TRBV11-2 and TRBJ2-1 gives the whole variable domain EAGVAQSPRYKIIEKRQSVAFWCNPISGHATLYWYQQILGQGPKLLIQFQNNGVVDDSQLPKDRFSAERLKGVDSTLKIQPAKLEDSAVYLCASSLVLTTRGNEQFFGPGTRLTVL.

This clonotype was counted ten times or more. V and J are TRBV7-3 and TRBJ1-2, with TRBD1 as a possible D gene (5 bases). V was clipped by 3 bases and J by 7 bases, with 21 bases between them. The CDR3 is 16 amino acids. CDR1 and CDR2 from the germline V gene are SGHTA and FQGTGA. DNA of the CDR3: TGTGCCAGCAGCTTTCTGGAGATCAGGGCCCTATGTGGCTACACCTTC. Translated, it gives CASSFLEIRALCGYTF.

The chain joins TRBV6-1 to TRBJ2-7, with a weak D call TRBD2 (6 bases). Germline CDR1 reads MNHNS; CDR2 reads SASEGT. The V end was cut by 6 bases, the J end by 2 bases, with 20 bases between. The CDR3 contains 16 residues. The CDR3: CASRQYDVGGAYEQYF. CDR3 nucleotide sequence: TGTGCCAGCAGACAATACGATGTCGGGGGAGCCTACGAGCAGTACTTC.

The V and J genes are TRBV11-1 and TRBJ1-5, with D unclear. Germline loops: CDR1 SGHAT, CDR2 FQDESV (reference sequence). There are 16 residues in the CDR3. Deletions cut 6 bases from V and 2 bases from J, with 17 bases between. CDR3 in amino acids: CASSYSGYVGNQPQHF. CDR3 nucleotide sequence: TGTGCCAGCAGTTATAGTGGGTATGTGGGCAATCAGCCCCAGCATTTT.

The genes are TRBV6-1 and TRBJ1-2, with D perhaps TRBD1 (5 bases). The V end lost 8 bases, the J end lost 2 bases, and 9 bases lay between the germline ends. This CDR3 is 12 amino acids long. Per the germline V gene, CDR1 is MNHNS and CDR2 is SASEGT. This CDR3 reads CASGGPNYGYTF. CDR3 DNA sequence: TGTGCCAGCGGGGGACCGAACTATGGCTACACCTTC.

The chain joins TRBV7-9 to TRBJ1-1; no firm D call. Germline CDR1 and CDR2: SEHNR and FQNEAQ (reference sequence). The CDR3 runs to 13 residues. V was shortened by 3 bases and J by 4 bases, with 9 bases between the two germline ends. CDR3 DNA: TGTGCCAGCAGCTTTCCTCGGGGCACTGAAGCTTTCTTT. This codes for CASSFPRGTEAFF.

This clonotype has ten or more counts. The V call is TRBV7-9, the J call TRBJ2-7; 10 nucleotides align to TRBD2. This CDR3 is built from 15 residues. Germline values: CDR1 SEHNR, CDR2 FQNEAQ (reference sequence). V gave up 1 base and J gave up 6 bases; unmatched junction bases: 6. CDR3 sequence (DNA): TGTGCCAGCAGCTTAGTCACTAGCGGGAAACGCGAGCAGTACTTC. Amino acid sequence: CASSLVTSGKREQYF.

The V call is TRBV10-2, the J call TRBJ2-1; D gene ambiguous. The CDR3 has 14 amino acids. The V and J ends lost 8 bases and 4 bases respectively, with 15 bases between them. In germline, CDR1 is WSHSY, CDR2 SAAADI. The CDR3 coding sequence is TGCGCCAGCTGGACGAGTCCGTCTTACAATGAGCAGTTCTTC. This codes for CASWTSPSYNEQFF.

V gene TRBV20-1 combines with J gene TRBJ2-7; 7 nucleotides match TRBD1. The CDR3 is made up of 15 amino acids. Germline V gives CDR1 DFQATT, CDR2 SNEGSKA (reference sequence). J lost 0 bases, V lost 2 bases, and 7 bases had no gene match. The CDR3: CSARSETGNSYEQYF. DNA for the CDR3: TGCAGTGCTAGATCCGAGACAGGGAACTCCTACGAGCAGTACTTC.

This chain connects TRBV15 to TRBJ2-5, with 7 bases fitting TRBD2. V was clipped by 2 bases and J by 6 bases; unmatched bases: 12. This CDR3 spans 16 amino acids. Germline V gene data show CDR1 as LNHNV and CDR2 as YYDKDF (reference sequence). CDR3 in amino acids: CATSRSRTGGVKTQYF. In nucleotides, the CDR3 is TGTGCCACCAGCAGAAGTCGTACGGGGGGAGTAAAGACCCAGTACTTC.

The V call is TRBV20-1, the J call TRBJ2-3; D possibly matches TRBD1 or TRBD2 (5 bases each). The length of the CDR3 is 15 residues. V lost 4 bases and J lost 1, with 15 bases in between. Germline V lookup: CDR1 DFQATT, CDR2 SNEGSKA (reference sequence). This CDR3 is CSAMSGPRGTDTQYF. DNA of the CDR3: TGCAGTGCTATGTCGGGGCCCAGAGGCACAGATACGCAGTATTTT.

A few counts support this clonotype. A read error may explain this, as a much larger clone is one base away. CDR3 coding DNA: TGTGCCAGTAGTATCCCAGACGCGGGGTATTCCTACAATGAGCAGTTCTTC. It encodes CASSIPDAGYSYNEQFF. This sequence joins TRBV19 and TRBJ2-1; D possibly corresponds to TRBD2 (6 bases). This CDR3 is built from 17 residues. Trimming cost V 3 bases and J 1 base, with 16 bases left between them. Per germline, CDR1 LNHDA and CDR2 SQIVND (reference sequence). Full variable domain (remainder filled in from reference TRBV19 and TRBJ2-1): DGGITQSPKYLFRKEGQNVTLSCEQNLNHDAMYWYRQDPGQGLRLIYYSQIVNDFQKGDIAEGYSVSREKKESFPLTVTSAQKNPTAFYLCASSIPDAGYSYNEQFFGPGTRLTVL.

Comment on this clonotype: No conserved phenylalanine or tryptophan is present at the end of the CDR3, so a read error is the likely explanation. It is unclear where the CDR3 begins or ends on the DNA, so no DNA is shown, and the CDR3 is as TCRdb lists it. This chain connects TRBV14 to TRBJ2-7; TRBD1 is the table's D call and was not checked against the DNA. CDR1 is SGHDN, CDR2 FVKESK, per germline. The CDR3 is made up of 8 amino acids, end residues included. CDR3 residues: CASSQVTG.

V gene TRBV7-2 combines with J gene TRBJ1-1; D possibly corresponds to TRBD1 (6 bases). Germline CDR1 is SGHTA and CDR2 is FQGNSA. CDR3 length: 12 residues. V dropped 0 bases and J dropped 7 bases, with 6 bases sitting between them. The CDR3 coding sequence is TGTGCCAGCAGCTTAGCGACAGGTGAAGCTTTCTTT. Its protein is CASSLATGEAFF.

This clonotype turned up a few times. The genes are TRBV29-1 and TRBJ2-1; D is uncertain. Germline V lookup: CDR1 SQVTM, CDR2 ANQGSEA. V was trimmed by 3 bases and J by 9 bases, leaving 12 bases between them. The CDR3 contains 12 residues. The CDR3 DNA reads as TGCAGCGTTGATGTGGTGGGGTCTGAGCAGTTCTTC. Amino acids: CSVDVVGSEQFF.

This chain joins TRBV7-9 and TRBJ2-7, with 7 bases lining up with TRBD1. Germline-derived CDR1 and CDR2 are SEHNR and FQNEAQ (reference sequence). The ends lost 4 bases at V and 3 bases at J; junction bases unmatched: 6. The CDR3 totals 14 residues. CDR3 DNA: TGTGCCAGCAGCTATACAGGGGAATTCTACGAGCAGTACTTC. Translated: CASSYTGEFYEQYF.

This sequence joins TRBV7-3 and TRBJ1-2, with 7 bases aligning to TRBD1. Germline CDR1 SGHTA, CDR2 FQGTGA. V shed 3 bases, J shed 1 base, and the junction held 2 bases outside the gene matches. The CDR3 totals 14 residues. CDR3 sequence: CASSFGQVNYGYTF. As DNA, the CDR3 is TGTGCCAGCAGCTTCGGACAGGTTAACTATGGCTACACCTTC. Drawing the rest from reference TRBV7-3 and TRBJ1-2, the complete variable domain is GAGVSQTPSNKVTEKGKYVELRCDPISGHTALYWYRQSLGQGPEFLIYFQGTGAADDSGLPNDRFFAVRPEGSVSTLKIQRTERGDSAVYLCASSFGQVNYGYTFGSGTRLTVV.

The gene calls are TRBV25-1 and TRBJ2-5, with 8 bases fitting TRBD2. The V and J ends lost 5 bases and 6 bases, in that order; junction bases with no gene match: 8. Germline V gene data show CDR1 as MGHDK and CDR2 as SYGVNS. This CDR3 comprises 14 residues. The CDR3 bases are TGTGCCAGCAGTCTAAACGGGGGGGCGAAGACCCAGTACTTC. Encoded protein: CASSLNGGAKTQYF.

This clonotype showed up many times. The chain joins TRBV4-3 to TRBJ2-3, with D uncertain. Trimming took off 0 bases at V and 1 base at J, with 5 bases between the two ends. The CDR3 sequence is 14 residues long. CDR1 LGHNA and CDR2 YSLEER come from the germline V gene. CDR3 DNA: TGCGCCAGCAGCCAAGATACCGGCACAGATACGCAGTATTTT. This translates into CASSQDTGTDTQYF.

The chain is built from TRBV19 and TRBJ2-5; D is uncertain. The V end lost 6 bases, the J end lost 4 bases, and 15 bases lay between the germline ends. The CDR3 covers 14 residues. Germline CDR1 is LNHDA and CDR2 is SQIVND (reference sequence). The CDR3 loop is CASSQSGVRETQYF. In nucleotides, the CDR3 is TGTGCCAGTAGCCAAAGTGGCGTGCGAGAGACCCAGTACTTC.

This clonotype appeared a single time. The V call is TRBV29-1, the J call TRBJ2-1, with TRBD2 matching 8 bases. Germline V gene data show CDR1 as SQVTM and CDR2 as ANQGSEA. The CDR3 has 13 residues. The trim removed 7 bases at V and 1 base at J, leaving 3 bases unmatched. CDR3 nucleotide sequence: TGCAGCGCCGGGGGGGGTTCCTACAATGAGCAGTTCTTC. Translated, it gives CSAGGGSYNEQFF.

As to this clonotype: A read error may account for a junction end that differs from germline. The chain links TRBV5-6 to TRBJ2-7; TRBD2 matches 14 bases. This CDR3 has 14 amino acids. Germline CDR1 and CDR2: SGHDT and YYEEEE. The DNA of the CDR3 is TGCGCCAGCAGCCACCGACTAGCGGGAGGGCCACTGTACTTC. Protein: CASSHRLAGGPLYF.

The gene calls are TRBV24-1 and TRBJ2-1; 7 bases line up with TRBD1. Germline CDR1 KGHDR, CDR2 SFDVKD. The CDR3 has 13 residues. V lost 4 bases to trimming and J lost 12 bases; unmatched junction nucleotides: 8. The CDR3 is CATSDPYRGRQFF. CDR3 nucleotides: TGTGCCACCAGTGACCCTTACAGGGGTAGGCAGTTCTTC.

This clonotype was detected only once. V and J are TRBV6-1 and TRBJ1-6; weak D call: TRBD1 (5 bases). Germline CDR1 MNHNS, CDR2 SASEGT. The CDR3 totals 14 residues. V lost 4 bases to trimming and J lost 9 bases, with 13 bases between them. Here the CDR3 reads CASSGPGGSSPLHF. CDR3 sequence (DNA): TGTGCCAGCAGTGGGCCGGGGGGAAGTTCACCCCTCCACTTT.

The rearrangement uses TRBV12-3 or TRBV12-4 and TRBJ2-2; TRBD2 matches at 12 bases. The CDR3 length is 16 residues. V was clipped by 6 bases and J by 8 bases; unmatched bases: 10. The CDR3 nucleotides are TGTGCCAGCAGCAGGACTAGCGGGGTTCTGAAGGGGGAGCTGTTTTTT. Protein: CASSRTSGVLKGELFF.

The V call is TRBV11-2, the J call TRBJ2-1; maybe TRBD2 (6 bases). Germline CDR1 is SGHAT and CDR2 is FQNNGV. The CDR3 totals 17 residues. V lost 2 bases and J lost 0, with 14 bases in between. Written as DNA, the CDR3 is TGTGCCAGCAGCTTATGGTCGGGGGTGAGCTCCTACAATGAGCAGTTCTTC. It is translated as CASSLWSGVSSYNEQFF.

Ten or more counts support this clonotype. This chain connects TRBV7-6 to TRBJ2-7; the D is unclear. The V end was cut by 0 bases, the J end by 5 bases, with 11 bases between. CDR1 is SGHVS, CDR2 FNYEAQ, per germline. The CDR3 sequence is 14 residues long. The CDR3 region has the DNA TGTGCCAGCAGCTTAGCGCCCTCCCAACACGAGCAGTACTTC. This translates into CASSLAPSQHEQYF.

This clonotype came up a few times. The rearrangement joins TRBV29-1 to TRBJ2-5; 8 nucleotides line up with TRBD1. From germline, CDR1 is SQVTM and CDR2 ANQGSEA. V shed 6 bases and J 5 bases; nucleotides not matched to a gene: 8. There are 13 residues in the CDR3. The CDR3 DNA reads TGCAGCGTAGGACAGGGCCGTTGGGAGACCCAGTACTTC. It specifies CSVGQGRWETQYF. The whole variable domain, remainder taken from reference TRBV29-1 and TRBJ2-5, is SAVISQKPSRDICQRGTSLTIQCQVDSQVTMMFWYRQQPGQSLTLIATANQGSEATYESGFVIDKFPISRPNLTFSTLTVSNMSPEDSSIYLCSVGQGRWETQYFGPGTRLLVL.

This clonotype occurred a few times. The chain has TRBV29-1 and TRBJ1-3; D unresolved. Germline V gene sequence: CDR1 SQVTM, CDR2 ANQGSEA. V was shortened by 4 bases and J by 1 base, with 11 bases between the two germline ends. The CDR3 extends over 14 amino acids. CDR3 protein: CSVVPDGSGNTIYF. Here the CDR3 DNA reads TGCAGCGTTGTACCGGACGGATCTGGAAACACCATATATTTT.

V and J are TRBV28 and TRBJ1-1, with no clear D. Trimming took off 4 bases at V and 2 bases at J, with 8 bases between the two ends. This CDR3 comprises 13 residues. Looked up from germline, CDR1 is MDHEN and CDR2 is SYDVKM. The CDR3, as DNA: TGTGCCAGCAGTTATGCAGCCAACACTGAAGCTTTCTTT. This translates into CASSYAANTEAFF.